A selection of T cell receptor beta chains follows, all from one sample in a study of shared clonotypes between healthy human individuals. Method: immunoSEQ multiplex PCR; TCRdb's copy keeps in-frame clones and lacks some. This table has over 2 million clones, less than 95% appearing once. The sequenced material came from naive CD8+ T cells sorted from blood. The receptors shown here come from a man in his late teens or twenties in good health. Both conserved end residues are trimmed from each CDR3. Fields, in order: V gene, D gene, J gene, CDR3 protein. D genes are given only for firm matches.

>TRBV7-8|TRBD1|.
ASSFGTGYYEQY
>TRBV27|.|TRBJ2-2
ASRGQPDYTGELF
>TRBV15|.|TRBJ1-5
ATSRDLTVSQPQH
>TRBV21-1|.|TRBJ2-1
ASSPRNEQF
>TRBV7-8|.|TRBJ2-7
ASSLVHEYEQY
>TRBV6-1|.|TRBJ2-1
ASSEVGGAYNEQF
>TRBV27|TRBD2|TRBJ2-5
ASSPQPAGEAQY
>TRBV5-4|.|TRBJ2-7
ASSLRQSYEQY
>TRBV5-1|TRBD1|TRBJ2-5
ASSLAELRTGAIETQY
>TRBV13|.|TRBJ2-7
ASSRGRIYEQY
>TRBV7-9|TRBD1|TRBJ2-3
ASSSRDRGTDTQY
>TRBV4-1|TRBD1|TRBJ2-1
ASSQDSRQGPMEQF
>TRBV7-9|TRBD2|TRBJ2-1
ASSLTGGDNEQF
>TRBV27|.|TRBJ2-3
ASSLLNPTTDTQY